The present T cell receptor beta chain was sequenced within a study of T-cell reconstitution after alpha-beta-depleted transplantation in children (dated by TCRdb to about 2016). For the study in its entirety: The study quantitatively tracked T-cell immune reconstitution after TCRalphabeta/CD19-depleted allogeneic hematopoietic cell transplantation in children using TCR repertoire profiling.

As to this clonotype: No antigen is known for it. The record has no base qualities; no much larger clone is one base away.

The CDR3 covers 15 residues, taking in both the cysteine and the phenylalanine. This entry keeps only the CDR3 DNA: 45 bases, framed from base 1. Reading the germline V gene gives CDR1 LGHNA and CDR2 YSLEER. V and J lose 4 bases and 3 bases, and a span of 16 bases separates them. Receptors were amplified or captured by PCR. Sequencer: Illumina HiSeq 2500. To normalize quantification of the TCRbeta repertoire, the TCR libraries were built with molecular barcoding that relied on unique molecular identifiers. TCRdb reanalyzed the raw reads on its own, using fastp at Q25 for trimming and MiXCR for clone calling, and kept in-frame beta chains. Every entry covers one CDR3 protein and lists the most common genes and DNA from its rows. Counted in this sample were approximately 490,000 distinct CDR3 sequences; around 12% of them appeared once. The ten biggest clones cover about 5.6% of the sample.

The sample here was PBMCs from the stem cell graft donor, taken from the stem cell graft. In this chain, TRBV4-3 is recombined with TRBJ2-7, and possibly TRBD2, on 6 matching bases. The sequence came from a human donor who donated a stem cell graft to a child with combined immunodeficiency. The DNA sequence is given as TGCGCCAGCAGCCCGGGAGCGCAGGGAATCTACGAGCAGTACTTC. This encodes CASSPGAQGIYEQYF.